The TCR beta chain under discussion was sequenced for a study of blood T cell repertoires in COVID-19. Study-level information: Samples of COVID-19 (acute and convalescent) were obtained from the United States, Italy and Spain. T cells, B-cell-depleted T cells, or PBMCs provided the cDNA or gDNA that served as material.

This clone was seen a few times. Germline assignment: CDR1 MGHRA and CDR2 YSYEKL. This CDR3 contains 17 residues. V was trimmed by 1 base and J by 0 bases, leaving 15 bases between them. Authors' processing steps: The assay estimated nucleated cells by amplifying reference gene primers. Some clones are missing from TCRdb's copy, which holds only in-frame ones; the method was immunoSEQ multiplex PCR. V and J calls plus clone size are reproduced from that table; the DNA served to infer D and trimming. Found here are roughly 200,000 clones, 84% of them singletons; the top ten hold 4% to 6%. The sample consisted of peripheral blood. This TCR was sampled from a woman aged 70-85 years with active or convalescent COVID-19. The chain has TRBV4-1 and TRBJ1-2; possibly TRBD1 for D (5 bases). CDR3 sequence reads: CASSQGGSTGTNYGYTF. The DNA for the CDR3 is TGCGCCAGCAGCCAAGGAGGATCCACAGGAACTAACTATGGCTACACCTTC.